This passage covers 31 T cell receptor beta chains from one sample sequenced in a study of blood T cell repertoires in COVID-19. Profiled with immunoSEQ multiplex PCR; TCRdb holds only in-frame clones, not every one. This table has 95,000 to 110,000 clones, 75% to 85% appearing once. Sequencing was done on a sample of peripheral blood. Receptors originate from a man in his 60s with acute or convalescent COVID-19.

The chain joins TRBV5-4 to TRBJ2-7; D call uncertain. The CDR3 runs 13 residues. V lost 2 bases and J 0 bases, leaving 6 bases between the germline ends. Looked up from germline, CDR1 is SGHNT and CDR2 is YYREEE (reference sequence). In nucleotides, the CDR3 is TGTGCCAGCAGCTTCGGTTACTCCTACGAGCAGTACTTC. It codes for CASSFGYSYEQYF.

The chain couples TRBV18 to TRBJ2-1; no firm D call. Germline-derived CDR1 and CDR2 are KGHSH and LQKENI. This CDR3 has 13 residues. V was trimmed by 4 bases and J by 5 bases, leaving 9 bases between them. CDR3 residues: CASSRIEDNEQFF. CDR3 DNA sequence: TGTGCCAGCTCACGAATCGAGGACAATGAGCAGTTCTTC.

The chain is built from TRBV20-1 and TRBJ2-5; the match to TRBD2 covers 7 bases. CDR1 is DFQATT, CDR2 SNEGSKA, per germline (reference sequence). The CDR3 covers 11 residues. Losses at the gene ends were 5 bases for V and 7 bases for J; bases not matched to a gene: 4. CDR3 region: CSAGREGTQYF. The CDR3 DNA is TGCAGTGCTGGGAGGGAGGGGACCCAGTACTTC.

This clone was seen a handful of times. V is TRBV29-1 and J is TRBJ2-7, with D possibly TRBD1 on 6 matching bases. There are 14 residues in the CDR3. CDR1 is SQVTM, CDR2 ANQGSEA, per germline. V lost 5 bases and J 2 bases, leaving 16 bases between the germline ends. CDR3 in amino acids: CSVLLTGHPYEQYF. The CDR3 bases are TGCAGCGTTCTCCTGACAGGTCACCCCTACGAGCAGTACTTC.

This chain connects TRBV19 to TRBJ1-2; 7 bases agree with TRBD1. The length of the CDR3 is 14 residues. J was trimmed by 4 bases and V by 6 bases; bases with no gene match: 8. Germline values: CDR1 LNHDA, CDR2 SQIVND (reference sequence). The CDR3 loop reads CASRGDRTFYGYTF. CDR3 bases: TGTGCCAGTAGGGGGGACAGAACCTTCTATGGCTACACCTTC.

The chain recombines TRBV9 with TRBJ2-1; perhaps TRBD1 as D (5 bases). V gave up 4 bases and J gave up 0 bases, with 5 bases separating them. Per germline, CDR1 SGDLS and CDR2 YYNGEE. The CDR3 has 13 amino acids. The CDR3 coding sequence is TGTGCCAGCAGCCAGGGCTCCTACAATGAGCAGTTCTTC. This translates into CASSQGSYNEQFF.

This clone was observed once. The CDR3 nucleotides read TGTGCCAGCAGGTCACGCCCGCGGACATTAAACACCGGGGAGCTGTTTTTT. The encoded protein is CASRSRPRTLNTGELFF. The chain carries TRBV7-2 and TRBJ2-2, with D tentatively TRBD1 (5 bases). Between the trimmed V and J ends, which lost 6 bases and 2 bases, there was a span of 19 bases. CDR1 SGHTA and CDR2 FQGNSA come from the germline V gene. The CDR3 is made up of 17 amino acids. Combining the CDR3 with reference TRBV7-2 and TRBJ2-2 gives the whole variable domain GAGVSQSPSNKVTEKGKDVELRCDPISGHTALYWYRQSLGQGLEFLIYFQGNSAPDKSGLPSDRFSAERTGGSVSTLTIQRTQQEDSAVYLCASRSRPRTLNTGELFFGEGSRLTVL.

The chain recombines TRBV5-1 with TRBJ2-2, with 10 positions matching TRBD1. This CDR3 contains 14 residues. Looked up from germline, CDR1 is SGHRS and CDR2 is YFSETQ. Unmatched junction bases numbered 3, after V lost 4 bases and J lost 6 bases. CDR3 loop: CASSPGQGAGELFF. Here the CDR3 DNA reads TGCGCCAGCAGCCCCGGACAGGGGGCCGGGGAGCTGTTTTTT.

The CDR3 loop reads CASSLLGQGYQETQYF. CDR3 coding DNA: TGTGCCAGCAGCTTATTGGGACAGGGGTACCAAGAGACCCAGTACTTC. The chain combines TRBV11-1 with TRBJ2-5, with 10 bases lining up with TRBD1. CDR1 SGHAT and CDR2 FQDESV come from the germline V gene (reference sequence). The CDR3 runs 16 residues. Trimming at V came to 2 bases and at J to 0 bases, leaving 3 bases not matched to a gene.

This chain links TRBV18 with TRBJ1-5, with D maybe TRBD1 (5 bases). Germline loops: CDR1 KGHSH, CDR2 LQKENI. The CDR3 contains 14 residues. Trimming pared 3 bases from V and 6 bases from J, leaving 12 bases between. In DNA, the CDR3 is TGTGCCAGCTCACCTTCAGGGCCGGGTCAGCCCCAGCATTTT. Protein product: CASSPSGPGQPQHF.

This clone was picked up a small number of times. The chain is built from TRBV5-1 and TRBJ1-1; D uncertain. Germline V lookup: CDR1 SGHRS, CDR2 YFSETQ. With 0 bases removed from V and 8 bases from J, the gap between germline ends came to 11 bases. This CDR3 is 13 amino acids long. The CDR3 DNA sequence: TGCGCCAGCAGCTTGGCGGCAGGATCCGAAGCTTTCTTT. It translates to CASSLAAGSEAFF. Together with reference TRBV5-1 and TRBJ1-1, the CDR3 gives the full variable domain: KAGVTQTPRYLIKTRGQQVTLSCSPISGHRSVSWYQQTPGQGLQFLFEYFSETQRNKGNFPGRFSGRQFSNSRSEMNVSTLELGDSALYLCASSLAAGSEAFFGQGTRLTVV.

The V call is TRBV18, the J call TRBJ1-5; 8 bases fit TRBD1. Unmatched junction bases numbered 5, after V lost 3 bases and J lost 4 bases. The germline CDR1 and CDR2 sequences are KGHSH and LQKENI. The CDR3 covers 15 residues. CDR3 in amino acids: CASSPGQGENQPQHF. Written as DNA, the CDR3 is TGTGCCAGCTCACCCGGACAGGGAGAAAATCAGCCCCAGCATTTT.

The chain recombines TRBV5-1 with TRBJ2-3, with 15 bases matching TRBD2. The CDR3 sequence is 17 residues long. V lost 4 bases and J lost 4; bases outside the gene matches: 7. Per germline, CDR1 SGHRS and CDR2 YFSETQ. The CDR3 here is CASSQGLAGGVADTQYF. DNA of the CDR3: TGCGCCAGCAGCCAGGGACTAGCGGGAGGTGTCGCAGATACGCAGTATTTT.

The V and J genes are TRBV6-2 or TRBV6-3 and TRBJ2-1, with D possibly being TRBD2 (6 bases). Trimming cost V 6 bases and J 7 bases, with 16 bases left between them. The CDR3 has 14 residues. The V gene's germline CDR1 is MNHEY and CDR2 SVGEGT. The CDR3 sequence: CASSPPGSINEQFF. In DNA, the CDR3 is TGTGCCAGCAGCCCACCCGGGAGTATAAATGAGCAGTTCTTC.

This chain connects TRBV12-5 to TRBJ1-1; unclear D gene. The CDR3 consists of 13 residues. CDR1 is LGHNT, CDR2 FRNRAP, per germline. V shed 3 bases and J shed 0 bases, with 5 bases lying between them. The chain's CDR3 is CASGLNMNTEAFF. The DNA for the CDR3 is TGTGCTAGTGGTTTAAATATGAACACTGAAGCTTTCTTT.

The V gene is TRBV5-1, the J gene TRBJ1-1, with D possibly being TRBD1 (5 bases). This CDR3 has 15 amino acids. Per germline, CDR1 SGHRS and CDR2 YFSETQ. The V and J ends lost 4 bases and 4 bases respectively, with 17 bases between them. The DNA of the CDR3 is TGCGCCAGCAGCCCCGGTGCGACAGCATCCACTGAAGCTTTCTTT. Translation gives CASSPGATASTEAFF.

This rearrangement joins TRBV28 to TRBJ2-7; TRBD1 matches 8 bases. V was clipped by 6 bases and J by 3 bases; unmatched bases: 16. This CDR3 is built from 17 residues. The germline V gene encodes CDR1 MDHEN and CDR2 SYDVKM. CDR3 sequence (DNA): TGTGCCAGCAGCCTTATGGGCCTTGACAGGGGTGGCTACGAGCAGTACTTC. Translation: CASSLMGLDRGGYEQYF.

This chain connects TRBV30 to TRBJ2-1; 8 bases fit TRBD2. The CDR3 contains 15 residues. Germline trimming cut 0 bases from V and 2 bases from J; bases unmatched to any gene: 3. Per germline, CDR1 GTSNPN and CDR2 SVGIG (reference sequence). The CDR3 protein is CAWSVPAGAYNEQFF. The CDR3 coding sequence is TGTGCCTGGAGTGTACCAGCGGGGGCCTACAATGAGCAGTTCTTC.

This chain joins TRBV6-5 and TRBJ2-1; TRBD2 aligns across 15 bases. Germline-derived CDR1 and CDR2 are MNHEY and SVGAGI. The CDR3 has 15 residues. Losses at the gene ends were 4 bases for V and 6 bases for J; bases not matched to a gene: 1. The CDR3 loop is CASSSGLAGGNEQFF. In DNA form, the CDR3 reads TGTGCCAGCAGTTCGGGACTAGCGGGGGGCAATGAGCAGTTCTTC.

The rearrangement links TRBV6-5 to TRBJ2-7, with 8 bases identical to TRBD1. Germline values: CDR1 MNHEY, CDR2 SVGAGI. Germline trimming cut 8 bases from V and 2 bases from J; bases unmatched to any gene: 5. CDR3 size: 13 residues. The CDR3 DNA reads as TGTGCCAGCGCAAGGACAGGGCCCTACGAGCAGTACTTC. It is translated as CASARTGPYEQYF.

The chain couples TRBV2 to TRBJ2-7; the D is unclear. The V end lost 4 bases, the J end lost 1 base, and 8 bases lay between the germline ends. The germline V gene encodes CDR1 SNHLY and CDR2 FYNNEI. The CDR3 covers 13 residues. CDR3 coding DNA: TGTGCCAGCAGTGTGGTACAATCCTACGAGCAGTACTTC. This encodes CASSVVQSYEQYF.

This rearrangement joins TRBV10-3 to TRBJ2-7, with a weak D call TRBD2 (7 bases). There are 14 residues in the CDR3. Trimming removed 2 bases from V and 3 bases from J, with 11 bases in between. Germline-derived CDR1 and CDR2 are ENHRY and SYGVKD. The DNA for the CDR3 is TGTGCCATCAGTGAGCAAGGGGGGGGCTACGAGCAGTACTTC. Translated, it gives CAISEQGGGYEQYF.

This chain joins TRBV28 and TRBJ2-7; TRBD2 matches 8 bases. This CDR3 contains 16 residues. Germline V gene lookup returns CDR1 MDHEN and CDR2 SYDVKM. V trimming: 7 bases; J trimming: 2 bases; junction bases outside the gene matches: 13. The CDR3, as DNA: TGTGCCAGCACCCTCGGGGGGGTACAGGCCGCCTACGAGCAGTACTTC. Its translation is CASTLGGVQAAYEQYF.

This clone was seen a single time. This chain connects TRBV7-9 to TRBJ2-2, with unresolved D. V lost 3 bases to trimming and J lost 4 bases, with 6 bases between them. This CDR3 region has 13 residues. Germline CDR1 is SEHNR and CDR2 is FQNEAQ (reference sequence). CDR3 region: CASSFGSTGELFF. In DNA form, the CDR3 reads TGTGCCAGCAGCTTCGGGTCCACCGGGGAGCTGTTTTTT.

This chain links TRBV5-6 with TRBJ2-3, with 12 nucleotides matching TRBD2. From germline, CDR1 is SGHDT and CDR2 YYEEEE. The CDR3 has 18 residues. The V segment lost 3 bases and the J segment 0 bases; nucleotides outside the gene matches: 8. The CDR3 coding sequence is TGTGCCAGCAGCTCAAAGAGCACTAGCGGGGGGAGCACAGATACGCAGTATTTT. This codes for CASSSKSTSGGSTDTQYF.

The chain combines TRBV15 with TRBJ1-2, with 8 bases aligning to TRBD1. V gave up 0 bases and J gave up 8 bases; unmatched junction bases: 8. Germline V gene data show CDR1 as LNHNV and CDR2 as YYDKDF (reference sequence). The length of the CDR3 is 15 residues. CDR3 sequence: CATSREGQVVGGYTF. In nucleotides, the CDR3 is TGTGCCACCAGCAGAGAGGGACAGGTGGTAGGAGGCTACACCTTC.

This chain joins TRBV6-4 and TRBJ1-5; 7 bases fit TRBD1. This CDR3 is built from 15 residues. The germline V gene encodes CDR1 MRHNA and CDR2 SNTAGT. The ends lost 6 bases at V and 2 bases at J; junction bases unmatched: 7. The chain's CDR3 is CASRGRQGCNQPQHF. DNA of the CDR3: TGTGCCAGCAGGGGGAGACAGGGTTGCAATCAGCCCCAGCATTTT.

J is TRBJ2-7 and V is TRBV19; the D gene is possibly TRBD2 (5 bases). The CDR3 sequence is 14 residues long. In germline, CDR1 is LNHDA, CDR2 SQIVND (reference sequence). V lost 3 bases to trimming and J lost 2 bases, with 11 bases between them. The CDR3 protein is CASSIGGGAYEQYF. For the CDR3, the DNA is TGTGCCAGTAGTATCGGAGGTGGGGCCTACGAGCAGTACTTC.

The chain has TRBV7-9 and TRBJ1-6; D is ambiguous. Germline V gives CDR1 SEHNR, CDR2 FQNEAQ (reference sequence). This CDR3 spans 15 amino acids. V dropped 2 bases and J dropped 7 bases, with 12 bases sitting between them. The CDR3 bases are TGTGCCAGCAGCTTAAACAGTATAGAGAATTCACCCCTCCACTTT. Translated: CASSLNSIENSPLHF.

This CDR3 is CASSQERVGDTQYF. DNA of the CDR3: TGTGCCAGCAGCCAAGAACGGGTTGGAGATACGCAGTATTTT. The chain is built from TRBV4-2 and TRBJ2-3; D is unresolved. Germline loops: CDR1 LGHNA, CDR2 YNFKEQ. The length of the CDR3 is 14 residues. V was cut by 0 bases and J by 5 bases, with 9 bases left in between.

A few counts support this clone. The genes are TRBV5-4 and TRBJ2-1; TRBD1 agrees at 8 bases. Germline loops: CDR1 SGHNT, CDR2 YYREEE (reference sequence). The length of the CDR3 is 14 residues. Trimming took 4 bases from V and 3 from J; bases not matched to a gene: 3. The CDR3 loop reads CASSVGTGYNEQFF. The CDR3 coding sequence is TGTGCCAGCAGCGTCGGGACAGGCTACAATGAGCAGTTCTTC.